This T cell receptor beta chain was identified during a study of blood T cell repertoires in COVID-19. Looking at the study overall: COVID-19 samples from acute and convalescent phases originated in the United States, Italy and Spain. PBMCs, B-cell-depleted T cells, or T cells provided the cDNA or gDNA that made up the material.

Produced via immunoSEQ multiplex PCR; TCRdb's table is partial and in-frame only. The sample holds 650,000 to 800,000 clones, 80% to 90% seen once. The source of this sequence is a young woman with acute or convalescent COVID-19. Sequenced material: peripheral blood.

CDR3 nucleotide sequence: TGTGCCACCAGTGACCCAGGGGGCGGAAACATTCAGTACTTC. Translation gives CATSDPGGGNIQYF. The rearrangement links TRBV24-1 to TRBJ2-4; 8 bases fit TRBD1. Germline-derived CDR1 and CDR2 are KGHDR and SFDVKD. The J segment lost 6 bases and the V segment lost 4 bases, leaving 4 bases of the junction unmatched. This CDR3 region has 14 residues.